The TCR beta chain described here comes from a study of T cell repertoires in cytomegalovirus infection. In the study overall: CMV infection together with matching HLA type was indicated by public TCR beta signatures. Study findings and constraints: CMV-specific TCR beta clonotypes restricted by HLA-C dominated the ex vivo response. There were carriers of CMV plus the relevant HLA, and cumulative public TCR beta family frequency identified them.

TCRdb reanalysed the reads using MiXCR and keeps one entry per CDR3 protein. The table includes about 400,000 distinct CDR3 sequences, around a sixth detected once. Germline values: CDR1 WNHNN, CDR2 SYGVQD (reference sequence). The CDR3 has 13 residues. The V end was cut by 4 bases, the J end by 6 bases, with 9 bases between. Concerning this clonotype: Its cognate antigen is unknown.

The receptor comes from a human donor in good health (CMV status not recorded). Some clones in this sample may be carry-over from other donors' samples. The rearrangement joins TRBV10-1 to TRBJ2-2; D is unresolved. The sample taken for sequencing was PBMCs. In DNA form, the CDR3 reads TGCGCCAGCAGTGCCCTCGGCCCCGGGGAGCTGTTTTTT. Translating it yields CASSALGPGELFF.